The 27 T cell receptor beta chains below were found in one sample sequenced in a study of post-analysis software for immune sequencing data. Prepared TCR beta cDNA libraries contained unique molecular identifiers. Each CDR3 protein gets one entry after TCRdb re-called the PCR reads with MiXCR. The sample contains about 400,000 distinct CDR3 sequences, less than 35% of which appear only once. Their specific antigens are unknown. Findings and limits, study-wide: Controls showed lower frequencies than patients for five TRBV segments, and TRBV5-6, TRBV5-1 and TRBV20-1 were among these.

Material for sequencing was blood. The origin of the receptors is a girl aged 10-17 years with multiple sclerosis.

This clonotype has a handful of counts. The gene calls are TRBV10-3 and TRBJ1-2; D may be TRBD1 (5 bases). V was clipped by 2 bases and J by 6 bases, with 13 bases between them. CDR3 length: 14 amino acids. Germline V CDR1 and CDR2: ENHRY, SYGVKD. CDR3 DNA: TGTGCCATCAGTGAGGAGGCAGGGTGGGATGGCTACACCTTC. It yields the protein CAISEEAGWDGYTF.

The J gene is TRBJ1-2, the V gene TRBV20-1; D is ambiguous. Germline lookup yields CDR1 DFQATT and CDR2 SNEGSKA (reference sequence). Trimming took off 2 bases at V and 4 bases at J, with 11 bases between the two ends. The CDR3 loop spans 13 amino acids. This CDR3 is CSARSPVTYGYTF. The CDR3 nucleotides are TGCAGTGCTAGATCTCCAGTTACCTATGGCTACACCTTC.

The chain uses TRBV20-1 and TRBJ2-5; the match to TRBD1 covers 7 bases. The J call may be wrong; the DNA end is better matched by TRBJ2-7. The germline CDR1 and CDR2 sequences are DFQATT and SNEGSKA (reference sequence). The CDR3 runs to 15 residues. The CDR3 region has the DNA TGCAGTGCCCAAGGGTCCCGACCGACAGGGCGCGAGCAGTACTTC. This encodes CSAQGSRPTGREQYF.

The rearrangement uses TRBV12-3 or TRBV12-4 and TRBJ2-3; D is perhaps TRBD1 or TRBD2 (6 bases each). CDR3 length: 18 residues. Trimming shortened V by 4 bases and J by 2 bases, and 22 bases separated the two germline ends. In DNA, the CDR3 is TGTGCCAGCAGTTATCAAAAGGGGGGACGATTTTTCACAGATACGCAGTATTTT. It codes for CASSYQKGGRFFTDTQYF.

This clonotype has a handful of counts. The V and J genes are TRBV29-1 and TRBJ1-1; no firm D call. CDR1 is SQVTM and CDR2 is ANQGSEA in the germline V gene. V gave up 1 base and J gave up 2 bases, with 8 bases separating them. CDR3 length: 13 amino acids. CDR3 loop: CSVEGKLNTEAFF. CDR3 nucleotide sequence: TGCAGCGTTGAAGGTAAACTTAACACTGAAGCTTTCTTT. The full variable domain, its missing parts supplied by reference TRBV29-1 and TRBJ1-1, is SAVISQKPSRDICQRGTSLTIQCQVDSQVTMMFWYRQQPGQSLTLIATANQGSEATYESGFVIDKFPISRPNLTFSTLTVSNMSPEDSSIYLCSVEGKLNTEAFFGQGTRLTVV.

The chain has TRBV7-9 and TRBJ2-7; D is ambiguous. V lost 4 bases, J lost 1 base, and 17 bases lay in between. Per the germline V gene, CDR1 is SEHNR and CDR2 is FQNEAQ (reference sequence). This CDR3 comprises 16 residues. Written as DNA, the CDR3 is TGTGCCAGCAGCTACTATTACGCAGGTCCTTCCTACGAGCAGTACTTC. Translating gives CASSYYYAGPSYEQYF.

This clonotype occurred many times. This chain joins TRBV12-3 or TRBV12-4 and TRBJ1-2; D not resolved. The CDR3 consists of 14 residues. Trimming took off 6 bases at V and 4 bases at J, with 15 bases between the two ends. The CDR3 region is CASSPSGRSYGYTF. In DNA, the CDR3 is TGTGCCAGCAGCCCCTCGGGGAGGAGCTATGGCTACACCTTC.

The chain's CDR3 is CASSYSMSDADTQYF. In DNA form, the CDR3 reads TGTGCCAGCAGTTACTCTATGTCCGACGCAGATACGCAGTATTTT. The V and J genes are TRBV6-5 and TRBJ2-3, with D unresolved. Trimming removed 0 bases at V and 4 bases at J, with 11 bases between. This CDR3 has 15 amino acids. Germline CDR1 is MNHEY and CDR2 is SVGAGI.

The chain uses TRBV29-1 and TRBJ1-6; D is uncertain. Trimming left V 3 bases short and J 9 bases short, with 9 bases between. The CDR3 is 12 residues long. Germline lookup yields CDR1 SQVTM and CDR2 ANQGSEA. For the CDR3, the DNA is TGCAGCGTTGAGGGGAATGGTTCACCCCTCCACTTT. Translating gives CSVEGNGSPLHF.

The rearrangement joins TRBV9 to TRBJ2-1; 10 bases agree with TRBD2. J gave up 6 bases and V 2 bases, and 8 bases lay outside the gene matches. CDR1 SGDLS and CDR2 YYNGEE come from the germline V gene. CDR3 length: 16 amino acids. For the CDR3, the DNA is TGTGCCAGCAGCGTCCGTCTAGCGGGGGCCCTCAATGAGCAGTTCTTC. It encodes CASSVRLAGALNEQFF.

This clonotype was seen only a few times. The V call is TRBV29-1, the J call TRBJ2-2; 10 nucleotides agree with TRBD1. This CDR3 has 16 amino acids. V trimming: 7 bases; J trimming: 5 bases; junction bases outside the gene matches: 13. Per the germline V gene, CDR1 is SQVTM and CDR2 is ANQGSEA. CDR3 DNA sequence: TGCAGCGCCTCGAGAGGGGGACAGGGGATGACCGGGGAGCTGTTTTTT. It specifies CSASRGGQGMTGELFF.

This clonotype was found a few times. This sequence joins TRBV18 and TRBJ1-1; no definite D call. The germline V gene has CDR1 KGHSH and CDR2 LQKENI. The CDR3 covers 14 residues. The ends were cut back, 4 bases at V and 3 bases at J, with 12 bases in the middle. DNA of the CDR3: TGTGCCAGCTCACTCCAGGAGACGGACACTGAAGCTTTCTTT. Protein: CASSLQETDTEAFF.

This clonotype was seen a handful of times. The J gene is TRBJ2-7, the V gene TRBV2; maybe TRBD1 (6 bases). The V end lost 6 bases, the J end lost 5 bases, and 14 bases lay between the germline ends. Per the germline V gene, CDR1 is SNHLY and CDR2 is FYNNEI. The CDR3 spans 13 residues. The CDR3 DNA sequence: TGTGCCAGCAGGGAGCAAGGACAGAACGAGCAGTACTTC. Its protein product is CASREQGQNEQYF.

The genes are TRBV5-4 and TRBJ2-3; 9 bases align to TRBD2. The CDR3 has 16 amino acids. The ends lost 4 bases at V and 2 bases at J; junction bases unmatched: 8. Germline assignment: CDR1 SGHNT and CDR2 YYREEE (reference sequence). The CDR3, as DNA: TGTGCCAGCAGCCTAGCGGGACTAAAACACACAGATACGCAGTATTTT. Its translation: CASSLAGLKHTDTQYF.

V gene TRBV2 combines with J gene TRBJ2-4; 8 bases are a match to TRBD1. The J call may be incorrect, as the DNA end agrees better with TRBJ2-7. The CDR3 runs 17 residues. Germline V gene data show CDR1 as SNHLY and CDR2 as FYNNEI. The DNA of the CDR3 is TGTGCCAGCAGTTTCCAACGGACAGGGAGGATCTATATCGAGCAGTACTTC. It codes for CASSFQRTGRIYIEQYF.

The J gene is TRBJ1-4, the V gene TRBV4-2; possible D gene TRBD1, 6 bases. The germline V and J ends were trimmed by 4 bases and 8 bases, with 26 bases remaining between them. Germline CDR1 is LGHNA and CDR2 is YNFKEQ. This CDR3 comprises 18 residues. The CDR3 DNA reads TGTGCCAGCAGCCTTCGACCGGGACACGGCGACCTGAGGGAAAAACTGTTTTTT. Translated: CASSLRPGHGDLREKLFF.

The chain uses TRBV18 and TRBJ1-1; 10 bases map to TRBD1. V dropped 5 bases and J dropped 1; count of bases not matched to a gene: 10. From germline, CDR1 is KGHSH and CDR2 LQKENI. This CDR3 is 17 amino acids long. CDR3 nucleotide sequence: TGTGCCAGCTCAATTCGGACAGGGGGAAATCAGAACACTGAAGCTTTCTTT. This gives the protein CASSIRTGGNQNTEAFF.

With respect to this clonotype: Its ends do not fully match the called genes, so a read error is possible. The genes are TRBV5-6 and TRBJ2-1; 12 bases are a match to TRBD2. This CDR3 is 18 amino acids long. Germline V lookup: CDR1 SGHDT, CDR2 YYEEEE. This chain's CDR3 is CTSSLPGDLAGGHNEQFF. The DNA for the CDR3 is TGTACCAGCAGCTTGCCCGGGGATCTAGCGGGGGGGCACAATGAGCAGTTCTTC.

This clonotype was counted a few times. This chain connects TRBV29-1 to TRBJ2-7, with 7 positions matching TRBD1. V was clipped by 4 bases and J by 2 bases; unmatched bases: 5. Per germline, CDR1 SQVTM and CDR2 ANQGSEA. This CDR3 comprises 13 residues. The CDR3 loop is CSVVGTATYEQYF. CDR3 nucleotide sequence: TGCAGCGTTGTTGGGACAGCTACCTACGAGCAGTACTTC.

This clonotype was recorded only once. The V call is TRBV20-1, the J call TRBJ2-7; 7 bases agree with TRBD1. V lost 4 bases and J lost 2; bases outside the gene matches: 5. The length of the CDR3 is 13 residues. The germline CDR1 and CDR2 sequences are DFQATT and SNEGSKA (reference sequence). The CDR3 loop is CSAIGQATYEQYF. As DNA, the CDR3 is TGCAGTGCTATCGGACAGGCCACCTACGAGCAGTACTTC.

This clonotype was observed a handful of times. This chain joins TRBV7-8 and TRBJ1-1; D may be TRBD1 (6 bases). There are 16 residues in the CDR3. Germline V gene lookup returns CDR1 SGHVS and CDR2 FQNEAQ. V was trimmed by 5 bases and J by 4 bases, leaving 20 bases between them. In DNA form, the CDR3 reads TGTGCCAGCAGCGCGGAACGACAGGTCCGGCGCACTGAAGCTTTCTTT. Encoded protein: CASSAERQVRRTEAFF. Filled out from reference TRBV7-8 and TRBJ1-1, the complete variable domain reads GAGVSQSPRYKVAKRGQDVALRCDPISGHVSLFWYQQALGQGPEFLTYFQNEAQLDKSGLPSDRFFAERPEGSVSTLKIQRTQQEDSAVYLCASSAERQVRRTEAFFGQGTRLTVV.

The chain links TRBV7-2 to TRBJ1-4; D is unclear. CDR3 length: 13 amino acids. Germline V CDR1 and CDR2: SGHTA, FQGNSA. The ends were cut back, 1 base at V and 3 bases at J, with 3 bases in the middle. The CDR3 sequence: CASSLEPNEKLFF. CDR3 sequence (DNA): TGTGCCAGCAGCTTAGAACCTAATGAAAAACTGTTTTTT.

The CDR3 protein is CASSRREGQPQHF. The CDR3 DNA sequence: TGTGCCAGCAGCCGGAGGGAGGGTCAGCCCCAGCATTTT. V usage is TRBV6-6 and J usage is TRBJ1-5, with no clear D. V was pared by 6 bases and J by 6 bases, with 12 bases between. The CDR3 has 13 residues. Germline V CDR1 and CDR2: MNHNY, SVGAGI (reference sequence).

This clonotype was counted a single time. The chain has TRBV18 and TRBJ2-5, with D perhaps matching TRBD1 (5 bases). CDR3 length equals 15 residues. Per the germline V gene, CDR1 is KGHSH and CDR2 is LQKENI. V lost 4 bases to trimming and J lost 2 bases, with 14 bases between them. The CDR3 DNA follows: TGTGCCAGCTCACACGGTTCGACAGTTCAAGAGACCCAGTACTTC. It is translated as CASSHGSTVQETQYF.

This rearrangement joins TRBV4-1 to TRBJ2-2; D might be TRBD1 or TRBD2, each matching 5 bases. Germline V gives CDR1 MGHRA, CDR2 YSYEKL. Trimming shortened V by 3 bases and J by 3 bases, and 11 bases separated the two germline ends. The CDR3 is 15 residues long. The CDR3 DNA reads TGCGCCAGCAGCCACGGGAAAGGGGACACCGGGGAGCTGTTTTTT. It codes for CASSHGKGDTGELFF.

In this sample, this clonotype turned up a few times. One end of the junction is discordant with germline, which a read error may explain. V gene TRBV4-2 combines with J gene TRBJ2-3, with 11 bases that match TRBD2. The CDR3 runs 19 residues. Germline V gene data show CDR1 as LGHNA and CDR2 as YNFKEQ. CDR3 sequence reads: CANSQDKLAGVTLRDTQYF. The CDR3 DNA follows: TGTGCCAACAGCCAAGATAAACTAGCGGGGGTCACTTTAAGGGATACGCAGTATTTT.

This clonotype has at least ten counts. The gene calls are TRBV29-1 and TRBJ2-1; D uncertain. V shed 5 bases and J shed 10 bases, with 12 bases lying between them. CDR3 length: 11 amino acids. Germline V gene lookup returns CDR1 SQVTM and CDR2 ANQGSEA. The CDR3 region is CSVLTDGEQFF. For the CDR3, the DNA is TGCAGCGTTCTTACCGATGGGGAGCAGTTCTTC.